This T cell receptor beta chain was documented in a study of T cells in Graves' hyperthyroidism and ophthalmopathy. This clonotype has a count of ten or more. RNA transcripts served as the template for amplifying TCR beta CDR3 regions. Carried out on the TCR CDR3, a first-round RT-PCR used the HTBI primer set. One entry per CDR3 protein results from TCRdb running MiXCR on the multiplex PCR reads. The repertoire has some 350,000 distinct CDR3 sequences, about 20% of them found once; the top ten carry about 4%. CDR1 is MDHEN and CDR2 is SYDVKM in the germline V gene. This CDR3 has 16 residues. V lost 2 bases, J lost 4 bases, and 10 bases stayed unmatched.

This TCR was recovered from a woman aged 18-30 years with Graves' hyperthyroidism. This chain joins TRBV28 and TRBJ1-2; 7 bases are a match to TRBD1. Input material: blood. DNA of the CDR3: TGTGCCAGCAGTTTACTAACAGGGGTCGGCTTCTATGGCTACACCTTC. It yields the protein CASSLLTGVGFYGYTF.